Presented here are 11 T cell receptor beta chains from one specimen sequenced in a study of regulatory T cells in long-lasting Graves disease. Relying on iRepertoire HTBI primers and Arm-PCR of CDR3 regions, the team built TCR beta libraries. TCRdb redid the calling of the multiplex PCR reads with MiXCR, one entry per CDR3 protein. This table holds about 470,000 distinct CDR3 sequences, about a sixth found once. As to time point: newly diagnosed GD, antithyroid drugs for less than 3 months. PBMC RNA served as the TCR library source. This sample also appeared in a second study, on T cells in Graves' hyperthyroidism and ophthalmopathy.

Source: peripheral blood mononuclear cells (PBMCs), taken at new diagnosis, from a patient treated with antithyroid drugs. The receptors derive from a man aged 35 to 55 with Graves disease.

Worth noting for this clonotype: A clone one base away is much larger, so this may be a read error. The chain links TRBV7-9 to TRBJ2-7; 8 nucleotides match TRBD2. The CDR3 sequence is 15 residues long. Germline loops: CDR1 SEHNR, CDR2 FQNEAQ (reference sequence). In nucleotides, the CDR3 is TGTGCCAGCGGCTTGCTTAGCGGGGCAACCTACGAGCAGTACTTC. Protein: CASGLLSGATYEQYF.

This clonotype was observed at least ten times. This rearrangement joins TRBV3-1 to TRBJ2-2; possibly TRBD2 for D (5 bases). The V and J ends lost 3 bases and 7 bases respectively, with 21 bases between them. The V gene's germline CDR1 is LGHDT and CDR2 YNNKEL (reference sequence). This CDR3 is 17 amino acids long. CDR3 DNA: TGTGCCAGCAGCCAGAACTCGGGGAACTGGTTGATCGGGGAGCTGTTTTTT. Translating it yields CASSQNSGNWLIGELFF.

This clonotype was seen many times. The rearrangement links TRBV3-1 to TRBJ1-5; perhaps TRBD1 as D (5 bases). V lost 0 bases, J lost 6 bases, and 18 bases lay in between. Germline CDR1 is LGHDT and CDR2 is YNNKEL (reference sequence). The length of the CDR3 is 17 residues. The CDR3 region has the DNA TGTGCCAGCAGCCAAGAATTCGGGTTGGGGGTGGGTCAGCCCCAGCATTTT. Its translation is CASSQEFGLGVGQPQHF.

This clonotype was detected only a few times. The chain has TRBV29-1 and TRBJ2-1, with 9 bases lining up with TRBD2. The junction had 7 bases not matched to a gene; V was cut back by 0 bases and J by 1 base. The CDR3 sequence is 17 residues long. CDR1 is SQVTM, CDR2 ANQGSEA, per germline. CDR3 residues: CSVEDPGSGSSYNEQFF. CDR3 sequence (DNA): TGCAGCGTTGAAGACCCCGGTAGCGGGAGTTCCTACAATGAGCAGTTCTTC.

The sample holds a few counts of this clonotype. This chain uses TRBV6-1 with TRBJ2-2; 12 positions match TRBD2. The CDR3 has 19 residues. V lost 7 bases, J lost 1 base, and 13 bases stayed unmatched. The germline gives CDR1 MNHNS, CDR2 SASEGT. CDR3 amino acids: CASTLLAGLAGLNTGELFF. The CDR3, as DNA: TGTGCCAGCACCCTTCTCGCGGGACTAGCGGGTTTGAACACCGGGGAGCTGTTTTTT.

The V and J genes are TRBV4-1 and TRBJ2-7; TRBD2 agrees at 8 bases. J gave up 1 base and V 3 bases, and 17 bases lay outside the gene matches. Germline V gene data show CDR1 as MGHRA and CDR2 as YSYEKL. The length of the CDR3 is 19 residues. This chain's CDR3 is CASSHEPGHHIAGSYEQYF. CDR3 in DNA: TGCGCCAGCAGCCACGAGCCGGGACACCACATAGCGGGATCCTACGAGCAGTACTTC.

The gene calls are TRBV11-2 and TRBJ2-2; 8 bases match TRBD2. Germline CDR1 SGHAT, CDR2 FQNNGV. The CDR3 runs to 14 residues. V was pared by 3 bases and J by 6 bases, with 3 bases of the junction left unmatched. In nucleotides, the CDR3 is TGTGCCAGCAGCTTCACTAGCGGATCCGGGGAGCTGTTTTTT. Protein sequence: CASSFTSGSGELFF.

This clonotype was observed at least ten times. CDR3 in DNA: TGTGCCAGCAGGGCGGACAGGGGGCACCAAGAGACCCAGTACTTC. Translated: CASRADRGHQETQYF. This chain joins TRBV2 and TRBJ2-5; 11 positions match TRBD1. After removal of 6 bases from V and 0 bases from J, the junction contained 3 bases not matched to a gene. Germline assignment: CDR1 SNHLY and CDR2 FYNNEI. The CDR3 is 15 residues long.

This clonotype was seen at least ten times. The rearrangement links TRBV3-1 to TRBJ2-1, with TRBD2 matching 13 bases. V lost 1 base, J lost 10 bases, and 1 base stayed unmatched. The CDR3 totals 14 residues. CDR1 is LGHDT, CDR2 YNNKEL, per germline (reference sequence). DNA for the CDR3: TGTGCCAGCAGCCAAGGACTAGCGGGAGGAGAGCAGTTCTTC. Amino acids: CASSQGLAGGEQFF.

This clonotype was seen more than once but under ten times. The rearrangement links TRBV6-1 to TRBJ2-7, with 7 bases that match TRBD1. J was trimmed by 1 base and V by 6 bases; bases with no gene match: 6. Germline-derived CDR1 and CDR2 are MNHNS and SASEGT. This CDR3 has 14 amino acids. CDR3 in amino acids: CASRLPDRSYEQYF. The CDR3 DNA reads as TGTGCCAGCAGGCTCCCGGACAGGTCCTACGAGCAGTACTTC.

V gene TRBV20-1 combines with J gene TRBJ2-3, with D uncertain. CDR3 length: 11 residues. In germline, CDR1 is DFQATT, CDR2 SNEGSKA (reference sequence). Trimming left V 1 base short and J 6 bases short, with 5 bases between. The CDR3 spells CSARVVDTQYF. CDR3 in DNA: TGCAGTGCTAGAGTGGTGGATACGCAGTATTTT.